A selection of T cell receptor beta chains follows, all from one sample in a study of cytomegalovirus exposure and HLA in healthy donors. Some clones are missing from TCRdb's copy, which holds only in-frame ones; the method was immunoSEQ multiplex PCR. This table has around 110,000 clones, 77% appearing once. The sequencing input was PBMCs. These TCRs come from a male donor in good health and CMV-seronegative. CDR3s include the opening cysteine and the closing phenylalanine or tryptophan.

V gene	J gene	CDR3 length	CDR3 protein
TRBV18	TRBJ1-1	16	CASSRVPTGPNTEAFF
TRBV4-2	TRBJ2-1	19	CASSLPGLAGPSSYNEQFF
TRBV7-3	TRBJ2-5	16	CASSLTNLAGKETQYF
TRBV30	TRBJ2-1	15	CAWSGTSGRRNEQFF
TRBV11-2	TRBJ2-7	12	CASSSRLSKQYF
TRBV14	TRBJ1-2	15	CASSRLGGENYGYTF
TRBV7-8	TRBJ2-7	16	CASSLLGTEVPYEQYF
TRBV6-6	TRBJ1-2	16	CASRSYRDSPNYGYTF
TRBV5-1	TRBJ1-5	15	CASSLDPGGNQPQHF
TRBV19	TRBJ1-1	18	CASSDEDRGFEVNTEAFF
TRBV7-8	TRBJ2-7	14	CASSSRPGGSEQYF
TRBV2	TRBJ1-3	14	CASRTGTVGNTIYF
TRBV7-8	TRBJ2-5	17	CASSPGQGWAREETQYF
TRBV7-8	TRBJ2-1	15	CASSLLKSSYNEQFF
TRBV27	TRBJ1-5	13	CASSLQGNQPQHF
TRBV30	TRBJ1-3	14	CAWSVSRSGNTIYF
TRBV27	TRBJ2-3	16	CASSLSGGIVTDTQYF
TRBV5-1	TRBJ2-2	18	CASSSTRVREGRGGELFF
TRBV27	TRBJ2-7	11	CGTGSSYEQYF
TRBV28	TRBJ2-7	13	CASSLPQGYEQYF
TRBV20-1	TRBJ1-5	10	CSASLQPQHF
TRBV18	TRBJ2-7	17	CASSRGAVGQDAYEQYF
TRBV7-9	TRBJ1-2	13	CASSTDREWGYTF
TRBV6-1	TRBJ2-7	14	CASSEGDRSYEQYF
TRBV4-1	TRBJ2-3	16	CASSRSGNPSTDTQYF
TRBV5-1	TRBJ2-1	14	CASSLVASYNEQFF
TRBV6-1	TRBJ2-1	14	CASSELRGYNEQFF
TRBV5-1	TRBJ1-1	14	CASAQGQQNTEAFF
TRBV28	TRBJ2-1	18	CASSFKREGTSSYNEQFF
TRBV5-4	TRBJ2-6	16	CASSQRDSGGANVLTF
TRBV6-5	TRBJ2-7	13	CASTQRGRYEQYF
TRBV20-1	TRBJ1-2	11	CSAVPRNGYTF
TRBV5-1	TRBJ2-5	16	CASSLGLAGGAETQYF
TRBV19	TRBJ2-7	15	CASSISWQLNYEQYF
TRBV27	TRBJ1-1	14	CASSLTGVFTEAFF
TRBV5-6	TRBJ2-1	16	CASSLSSGWSYNEQFF
TRBV29-1	TRBJ1-2	12	CSVETRGDGYTF
TRBV28	TRBJ1-1	13	CAIHDRGNTEAFF
TRBV5-6	TRBJ2-2	16	CASNRLAGGNTGELFF
TRBV5-1	TRBJ2-5	16	CASSLFAGEDGETQYF
TRBV6-8	TRBJ1-4	14	CASSYQGGHEKLFF
TRBV2	TRBJ1-1	12	CASSGRYTEAFF
TRBV18	TRBJ2-1	16	CASSPLGSSGYNEQFF
TRBV5-6	TRBJ1-2	16	CASSLVDRGANYGYTF
TRBV6-5	TRBJ2-4	15	CASSYSITGGGIQYF
TRBV7-6	TRBJ1-1	12	CASSQGGTEAFF
TRBV6-1	TRBJ2-3	15	CASIELAGGSDTQYF
TRBV5-1	TRBJ1-3	16	CASSSRRQASGNTIYF
TRBV18	TRBJ2-1	15	CASSALETSYNEQFF
TRBV2	TRBJ2-7	12	CASSFSGYEQYF
TRBV11-2	TRBJ2-5	15	CASSLGFRGQETQYF
TRBV7-8	TRBJ2-4	16	CASSFGGLQGANIQYF
TRBV11-1	TRBJ2-1	15	CASSYRDRVYNEQFF
TRBV6-5	TRBJ2-7	15	CASSQDRGLSYEQYF
TRBV10-3	TRBJ2-1	12	CAIRGQHNEQFF
TRBV5-1	TRBJ1-1	11	CASVGGTEAFF
TRBV5-1	TRBJ2-3	14	CASSREGRGDTQYF
TRBV5-1	TRBJ2-1	13	CASSPDRNNEQFF
TRBV27	TRBJ2-7	13	CASSPRQGYEQYF
TRBV6-1	TRBJ1-2	14	CASSDGQGFYGYTF